This TCR beta chain was captured in a study of T cell clonotyping in hematopoietic cell transplantation. General study points: Without cell sorting, CD4 versus CD8 contributions remain unresolved. Recipient TCR diversity dropped after transplant; expanded clonotypes rose from day 30 to 180. Few recipient clonotypes overlapped donors; over 97% were de novo at given depth. Graft donor and pretransplant recipient Inverse Simpson Index values predicted broader posttransplant TCR diversity.

V lost 6 bases, J lost 10 bases, and 12 bases stayed unmatched. The CDR3 is 15 residues long. Germline V gene sequence: CDR1 SNHLY, CDR2 FYNNEI. Here immunoSEQ multiplex PCR was the method, and the copy in TCRdb shows in-frame clones only, minus some. The sample lists 5,200 or so clones, around nine tenths occurring once. About this clone itself: Its specificity is unknown.

This TCR was sampled from a male patient between 65 and 79 years old who had an allogeneic stem cell transplant from an unrelated donor, so T cells may come from the graft donor. Some clones in this sample may be carry-over from other donors' samples. The chain links TRBV2 to TRBJ1-4; 9 bases map to TRBD1. This sample comprised peripheral blood mononuclear cells, obtained 100 days after allogeneic stem cell transplant. The CDR3 sequence: CASRGTGITRGKLFF. As DNA, the CDR3 is TGTGCCAGCAGGGGGACAGGGATCACCCGGGGAAAACTGTTTTTT.